This TCR beta chain was sequenced in a study of patients and donors after allogeneic stem cell transplantation. With 1 base removed from V and 3 bases from J, the gap between germline ends came to 11 bases. Germline V gives CDR1 SGHTA, CDR2 FQGNSA. The CDR3 has 15 amino acids. TCRdb used MiXCR to reprocess the RT-PCR reads, holding one entry per CDR3 protein. The sample yields 800,000 to 1,000,000 distinct CDR3 sequences, roughly 18% seen once. V and J are TRBV7-2 and TRBJ2-3, with D possibly being TRBD2 (5 bases). This clonotype was obtained from a human donor who was either an allogeneic HSCT recipient or a stem cell or donor lymphocyte infusion donor (not recorded which). It is not recorded whose cells these are; they may come from a transplant donor. Material: blood, either unsorted or a sorted T cell fraction (not recorded which). CDR3 DNA: TGTGCCAGCAGCTTAGGGTTAACGGGGACAGATACGCAGTATTTT. Translation: CASSLGLTGTDTQYF.